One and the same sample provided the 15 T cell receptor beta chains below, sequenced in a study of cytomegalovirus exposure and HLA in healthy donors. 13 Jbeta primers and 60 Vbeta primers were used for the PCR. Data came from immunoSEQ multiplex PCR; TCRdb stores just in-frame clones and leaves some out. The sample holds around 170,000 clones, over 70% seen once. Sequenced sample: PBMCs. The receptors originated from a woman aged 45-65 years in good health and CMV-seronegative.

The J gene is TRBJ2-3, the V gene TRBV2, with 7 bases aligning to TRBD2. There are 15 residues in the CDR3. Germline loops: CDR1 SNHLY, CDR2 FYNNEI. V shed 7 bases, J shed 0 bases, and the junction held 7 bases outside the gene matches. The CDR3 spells CASIGRGYSTDTQYF. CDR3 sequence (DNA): TGTGCCAGCATAGGGCGGGGGTATAGCACAGATACGCAGTATTTT. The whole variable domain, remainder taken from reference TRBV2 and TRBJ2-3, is EPEVTQTPSHQVTQMGQEVILRCVPISNHLYFYWYRQILGQKVEFLVSFYNNEISEKSEIFDDQFSVERPDGSNFTLKIRSTKLEDSAMYFCASIGRGYSTDTQYFGPGTRLTVL.

CDR3 sequence (DNA): TGTGCCAGCAGCCTAGATCTCGGGGGGGGACAAGAGACCCAGTACTTC. Its protein is CASSLDLGGGQETQYF. The rearrangement links TRBV5-4 to TRBJ2-5; 8 bases are a match to TRBD2. J lost 2 bases, V lost 4 bases, and 10 bases had no gene match. The CDR3 length is 16 residues. The germline V gene has CDR1 SGHNT and CDR2 YYREEE (reference sequence).

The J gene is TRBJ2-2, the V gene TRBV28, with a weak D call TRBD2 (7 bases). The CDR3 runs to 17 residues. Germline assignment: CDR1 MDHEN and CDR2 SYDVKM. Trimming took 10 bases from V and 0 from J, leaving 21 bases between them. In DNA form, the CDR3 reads TGTGCCATCGCTTCCCGGGGGGCTAACGCGAACACCGGGGAGCTGTTTTTT. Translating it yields CAIASRGANANTGELFF.

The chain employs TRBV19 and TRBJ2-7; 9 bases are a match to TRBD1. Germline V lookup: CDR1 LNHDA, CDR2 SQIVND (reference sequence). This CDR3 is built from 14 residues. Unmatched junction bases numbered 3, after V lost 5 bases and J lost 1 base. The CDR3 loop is CASSQQGASYEQYF. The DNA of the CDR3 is TGTGCCAGTAGTCAACAGGGGGCTTCCTACGAGCAGTACTTC.

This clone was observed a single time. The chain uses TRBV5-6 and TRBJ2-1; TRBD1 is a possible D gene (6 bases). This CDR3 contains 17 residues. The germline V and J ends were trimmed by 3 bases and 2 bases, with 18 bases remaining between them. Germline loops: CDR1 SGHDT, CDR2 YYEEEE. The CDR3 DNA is TGTGCCAGCAGCTCTGTTAGGGGACAAGCTACCTACAATGAGCAGTTCTTC. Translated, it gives CASSSVRGQATYNEQFF.

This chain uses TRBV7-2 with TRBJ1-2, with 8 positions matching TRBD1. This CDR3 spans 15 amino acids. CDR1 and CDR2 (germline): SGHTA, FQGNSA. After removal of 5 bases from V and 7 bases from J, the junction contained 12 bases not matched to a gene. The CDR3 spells CASSQRQGTWVGYTF. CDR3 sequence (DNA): TGTGCCAGCAGCCAACGACAGGGGACATGGGTTGGCTACACCTTC.

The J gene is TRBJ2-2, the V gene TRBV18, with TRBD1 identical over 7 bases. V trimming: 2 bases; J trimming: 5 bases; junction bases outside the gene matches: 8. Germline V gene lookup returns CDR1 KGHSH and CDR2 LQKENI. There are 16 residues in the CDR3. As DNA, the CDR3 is TGTGCCAGCTCACCATTGGGACAGCCCGTAACCGGGGAGCTGTTTTTT. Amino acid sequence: CASSPLGQPVTGELFF. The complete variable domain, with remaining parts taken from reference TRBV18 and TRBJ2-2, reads NAGVMQNPRHLVRRRGQEARLRCSPMKGHSHVYWYRQLPEEGLKFMVYLQKENIIDESGMPKERFSAEFPKEGPSILRIQQVVRGDSAAYFCASSPLGQPVTGELFFGEGSRLTVL.

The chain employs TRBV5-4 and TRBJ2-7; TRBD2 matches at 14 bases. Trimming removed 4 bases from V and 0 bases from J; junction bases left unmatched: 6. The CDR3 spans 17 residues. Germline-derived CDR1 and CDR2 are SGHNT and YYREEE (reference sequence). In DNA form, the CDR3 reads TGTGCCAGCAGCCCAAGCGGGACTAGCGGGAGCTCCTACGAGCAGTACTTC. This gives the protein CASSPSGTSGSSYEQYF.

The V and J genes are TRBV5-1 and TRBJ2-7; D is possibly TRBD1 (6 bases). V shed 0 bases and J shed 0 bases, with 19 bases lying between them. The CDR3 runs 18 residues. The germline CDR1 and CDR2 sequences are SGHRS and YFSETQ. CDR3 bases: TGCGCCAGCAGCTTGGATTTTCTTGACAGGAAACTCTCCTACGAGCAGTACTTC. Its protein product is CASSLDFLDRKLSYEQYF.

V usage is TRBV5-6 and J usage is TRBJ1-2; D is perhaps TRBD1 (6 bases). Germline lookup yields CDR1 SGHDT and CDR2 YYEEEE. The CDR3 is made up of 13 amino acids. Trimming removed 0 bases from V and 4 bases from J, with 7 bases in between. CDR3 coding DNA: TGTGCCAGCAGCTTGGTCAGGGGCTATGGCTACACCTTC. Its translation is CASSLVRGYGYTF. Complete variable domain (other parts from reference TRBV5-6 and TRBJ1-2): DAGVTQSPTHLIKTRGQQVTLRCSPKSGHDTVSWYQQALGQGPQFIFQYYEEEERQRGNFPDRFSGHQFPNYSSELNVNALLLGDSALYLCASSLVRGYGYTFGSGTRLTVV.

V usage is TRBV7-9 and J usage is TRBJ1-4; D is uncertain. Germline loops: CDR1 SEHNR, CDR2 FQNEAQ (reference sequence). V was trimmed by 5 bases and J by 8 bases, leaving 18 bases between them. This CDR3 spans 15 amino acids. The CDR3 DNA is TGTGCCAGCAGCCCATCGGAGGCAGAGCCGGAAAAACTGTTTTTT. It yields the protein CASSPSEAEPEKLFF.

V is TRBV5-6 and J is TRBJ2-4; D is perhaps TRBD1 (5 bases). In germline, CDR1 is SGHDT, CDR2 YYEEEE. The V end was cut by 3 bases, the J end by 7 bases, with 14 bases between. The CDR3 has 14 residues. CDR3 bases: TGTGCCAGCAGCTCCCGGCAGGGTGGGAACATTCAGTACTTC. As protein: CASSSRQGGNIQYF.

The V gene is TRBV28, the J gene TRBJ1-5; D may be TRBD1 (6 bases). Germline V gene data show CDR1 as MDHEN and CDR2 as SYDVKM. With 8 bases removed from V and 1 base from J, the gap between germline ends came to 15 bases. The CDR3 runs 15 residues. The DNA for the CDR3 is TGTGCCAGCGCAACAGGGATTTTCAGCAATCAGCCCCAGCATTTT. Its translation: CASATGIFSNQPQHF.

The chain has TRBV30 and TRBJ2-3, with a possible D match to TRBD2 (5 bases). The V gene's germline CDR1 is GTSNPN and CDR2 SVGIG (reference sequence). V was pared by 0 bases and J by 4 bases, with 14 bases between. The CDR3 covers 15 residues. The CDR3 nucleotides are TGTGCCTGGAGTGTACGGGGATGGTACCCAGATACGCAGTATTTT. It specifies CAWSVRGWYPDTQYF.

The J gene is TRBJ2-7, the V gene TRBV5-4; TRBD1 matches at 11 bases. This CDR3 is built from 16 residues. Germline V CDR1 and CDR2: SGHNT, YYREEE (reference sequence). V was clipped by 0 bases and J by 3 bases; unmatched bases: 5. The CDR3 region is CASSLGGGQGVYEQYF. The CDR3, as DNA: TGTGCCAGCAGCTTGGGTGGGGGACAGGGGGTCTACGAGCAGTACTTC.